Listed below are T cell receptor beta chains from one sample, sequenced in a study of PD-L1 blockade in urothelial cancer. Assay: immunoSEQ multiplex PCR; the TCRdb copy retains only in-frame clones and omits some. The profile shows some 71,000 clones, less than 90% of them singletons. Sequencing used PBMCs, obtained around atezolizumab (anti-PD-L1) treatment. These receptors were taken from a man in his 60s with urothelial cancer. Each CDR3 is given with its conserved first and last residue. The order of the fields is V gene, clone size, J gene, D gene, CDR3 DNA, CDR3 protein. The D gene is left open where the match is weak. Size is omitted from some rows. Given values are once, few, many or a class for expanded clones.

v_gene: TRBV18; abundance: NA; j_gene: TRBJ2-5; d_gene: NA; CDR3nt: TGTGCCAGCTCACCACGGCAGGGGTCGTCGGAGACCCAGTACTTC; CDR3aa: CASSPRQGSSETQYF
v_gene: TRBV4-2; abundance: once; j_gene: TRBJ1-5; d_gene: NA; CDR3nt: TGTGCCAGCAGCCAAGAGACTGGTATAGCGAGCAATCAGCCCCAGCATTTT; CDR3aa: CASSQETGIASNQPQHF
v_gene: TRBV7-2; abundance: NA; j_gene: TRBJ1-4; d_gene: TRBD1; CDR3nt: TGTGCCAGCAGCGACAGGGGGCTTACTGAAAAACTGTTTTTT; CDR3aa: CASSDRGLTEKLFF
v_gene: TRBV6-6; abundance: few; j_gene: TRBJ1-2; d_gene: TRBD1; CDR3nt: TGTGCCAGCAGCGCACGGGACAGGGGACTCTATGGCTACACCTTC; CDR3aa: CASSARDRGLYGYTF
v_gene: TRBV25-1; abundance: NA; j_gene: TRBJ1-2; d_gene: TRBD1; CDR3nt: TGTGCCAGCAGTGTGACAGGGGGAGACTATGGCTACACCTTC; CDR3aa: CASSVTGGDYGYTF
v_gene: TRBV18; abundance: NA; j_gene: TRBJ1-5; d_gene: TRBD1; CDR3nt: TGTGCCAGCTCAACTGGGACAGGGGGCGGTCAGCCCCAGCATTTT; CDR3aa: CASSTGTGGGQPQHF
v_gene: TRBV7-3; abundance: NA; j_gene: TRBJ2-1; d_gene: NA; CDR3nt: TGTGCCAGCAGCTCCTACCCCGGGGGCTCCTACAATGAGCAGTTCTTC; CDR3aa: CASSSYPGGSYNEQFF
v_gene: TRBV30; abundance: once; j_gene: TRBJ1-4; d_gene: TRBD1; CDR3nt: TGTGCCTGCTCGACAGGGGGAGGTGAAAAACTGTTTTTT; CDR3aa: CACSTGGGEKLFF
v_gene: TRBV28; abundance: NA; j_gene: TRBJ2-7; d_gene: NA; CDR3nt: TGTGCCAGCAGTCAACTGGACGAGCAGTACTTC; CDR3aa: CASSQLDEQYF
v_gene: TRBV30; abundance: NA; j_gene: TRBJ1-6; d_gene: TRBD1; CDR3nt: TGTGCCTTCGACAGGGGGGACTCACCCCTCCACTTT; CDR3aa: CAFDRGDSPLHF